This entry describes one TCR beta chain. A few counts support this clonotype. Which antigen it targets is not known. One base away there is no much larger clone; base qualities are not given. Reading the label with the study, this specimen's treatment or condition is: in vitro stimulation with specific CMV peptide epitopes to enrich CMV-specific T cells. Measured from the cysteine to the phenylalanine, the CDR3 is 15 residues long. The CDR3 DNA has 45 bases and is translated from base 1. The junction carries 12 bases between V and J, which are trimmed by 1 base and 4 bases respectively. Reading the germline V gene gives CDR1 SGHTA and CDR2 FQGNSA. This sample stems from a study of T cell repertoires in cytomegalovirus infection (dated by TCRdb to between 2018 and 2021). Background on the whole study: Peptide stimulations targeted recently identified HLA-C-restricted CMV epitopes, whose presentation resists viral immunomodulation, together with well-studied HLA-B-restricted epitopes. Donor HLA type was relevant to the analysis, as public TCR beta signatures indicated carriage of CMV infection together with the matching HLA type. Paper-wide results and their limitations: In the ex vivo response, HLA-C-restricted CMV-specific TCR beta clonotypes were dominant, and in two of eight donors the single most frequent clonotype came from this HLA-C-restricted group. Carriers of CMV infection plus the relevant HLA type were discriminated by the cumulative frequency of public TCR beta family members in the study cohort and in an independent roughly 340-donor cohort.

For sequencing, an Illumina HiSeq 1500 was employed. TCRdb cleaned the public reads at Q25 with fastp, built clones with MiXCR and kept in-frame beta chains. CDR3 protein sequences are deduplicated, and each keeps its most common genes and DNA. This sample is represented by approximately 600,000 distinct CDR3 sequences; approximately 40% of them were singletons. Of the sample, roughly 50% is held by the ten largest clones. Recombination joined TRBV7-2 with TRBJ2-3; the D gene cannot be named for sure. The sequence was obtained from a human donor in good health (CMV status not recorded). Some clones in this sample may be carry-over from other donors' samples. Specimen: cultured PBMCs, collected from culture after CMV antigen stimulation. In nucleotides, the sequence is TGTGCCAGCAGCTTAGGGCAGCCTTGGGCAGATACGCAGTATTTT. This codes for CASSLGQPWADTQYF.